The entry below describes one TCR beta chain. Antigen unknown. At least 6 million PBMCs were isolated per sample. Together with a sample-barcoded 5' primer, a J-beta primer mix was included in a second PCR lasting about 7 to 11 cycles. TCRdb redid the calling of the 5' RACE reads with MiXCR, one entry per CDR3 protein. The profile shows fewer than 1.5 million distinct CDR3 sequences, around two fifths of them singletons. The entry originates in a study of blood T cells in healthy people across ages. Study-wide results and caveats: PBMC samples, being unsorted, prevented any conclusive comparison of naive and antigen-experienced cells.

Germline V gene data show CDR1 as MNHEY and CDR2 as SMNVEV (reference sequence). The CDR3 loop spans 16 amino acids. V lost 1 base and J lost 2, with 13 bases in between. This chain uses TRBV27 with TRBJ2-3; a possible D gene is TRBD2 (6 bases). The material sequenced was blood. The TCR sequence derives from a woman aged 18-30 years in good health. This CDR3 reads CASSLFSGLATDTQYF. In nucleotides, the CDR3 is TGTGCCAGCAGTTTATTTTCGGGACTTGCCACAGATACGCAGTATTTT.